This T cell receptor beta chain was identified in a study of blood T cells in healthy people across ages. The second PCR ran roughly 6 to 11 cycles with a sample-barcoded 5' primer and J-beta primers. Each CDR3 protein is one row after TCRdb ran MiXCR on the 5' RACE reads. Of fewer than 800,000 distinct CDR3 sequences in the sample, roughly 20% were seen once. Trimming took 0 bases from V and 4 from J, leaving 15 bases between them. Germline V gene data show CDR1 as SGDLS and CDR2 as YYNGEE. The CDR3 totals 16 residues. The sample consisted of blood. The gene calls are TRBV9 and TRBJ2-3, with D possibly matching TRBD1 (6 bases). This receptor was identified in a man in his sixties or seventies in good health. CDR3 in DNA: TGTGCCAGCAGCGTAGATGGAACAGGGAAGGCAGATACGCAGTATTTT. Translation: CASSVDGTGKADTQYF.